The 7 T cell receptor beta chains given below trace back to one sample, sequenced in a study of PD-1 blockade in classical Hodgkin lymphoma. Specified time point: cycle 4 day 1 (C4D1), after less than 7 weeks of nivolumab. All patients relapsed after autologous stem cell transplantation, and brentuximab vedotin exposure varied. Purification of CD4+ T cells from thawed PBMCs was performed via magnetic negative selection. Produced via immunoSEQ multiplex PCR; TCRdb's table is partial and in-frame only. The sample contains about 17,000 clones, around 72% of which appear only once. The sequencing used CD4+ T cells from blood, collected before the fourth cycle of nivolumab. The receptors originated from a human donor with classical Hodgkin lymphoma.

This chain uses TRBV2 with TRBJ2-3; TRBD2 matches at 12 bases. The ends lost 8 bases at V and 4 bases at J; junction bases unmatched: 7. Germline CDR1 reads SNHLY; CDR2 reads FYNNEI. This CDR3 contains 15 residues. The CDR3 DNA reads TGTGCCAGCGCCTGGACTAGCGGGATGGCAGATACGCAGTATTTT. Encoded protein: CASAWTSGMADTQYF.

In DNA, the CDR3 is TGCGCCAGCAGCTTGACCTCTAGCGCTGGGACCGGGGAGCTGTTTTTT. This sequence encodes CASSLTSSAGTGELFF. V is TRBV5-1 and J is TRBJ2-2, with D perhaps TRBD2 (6 bases). CDR3 length: 16 residues. The germline gives CDR1 SGHRS, CDR2 YFSETQ. V was pared by 1 base and J by 5 bases, with 15 bases between.

CDR3 amino acids: CASSLSSSGGKSNEQFF. In DNA, the CDR3 is TGCGCCAGCAGCTTGTCGTCTAGCGGGGGGAAGAGCAATGAGCAGTTCTTC. The gene calls are TRBV5-1 and TRBJ2-1, with TRBD2 matching over 11 bases. CDR1 is SGHRS, CDR2 YFSETQ, per germline. This CDR3 has 17 residues. V dropped 1 base and J dropped 6; count of bases not matched to a gene: 9.

The genes are TRBV23-1 and TRBJ2-3; 11 positions agree with TRBD2. TRBV23-1 is an open reading frame, and its role is uncertain. J lost 5 bases, V lost 4 bases, and 14 bases had no gene match. The CDR3 runs to 18 residues. CDR3 in amino acids: CASSPPGLLAGGEDTQYF. The CDR3 DNA sequence: TGCGCCAGCAGTCCCCCGGGTCTGCTAGCGGGAGGAGAAGATACGCAGTATTTT.

This clone was detected only a few times. This rearrangement joins TRBV15 to TRBJ2-7; 8 bases are a match to TRBD1. Trimming cost V 1 base and J 7 bases; bases outside gene matches: 9. CDR3 length: 15 residues. Germline V gene data show CDR1 as LNHNV and CDR2 as YYDKDF (reference sequence). The CDR3: CATSRGGTGSQEQYF. In DNA form, the CDR3 reads TGTGCCACCAGCAGAGGTGGGACAGGTTCGCAAGAGCAGTACTTC.

The chain employs TRBV18 and TRBJ1-4, with D possibly being TRBD1 (6 bases). The germline V gene has CDR1 KGHSH and CDR2 LQKENI. V lost 8 bases to trimming and J lost 7 bases, with 14 bases between them. This CDR3 spans 13 amino acids. The CDR3 here is CASGGQLGEKLFF. The CDR3 DNA follows: TGTGCCAGCGGGGGGCAACTGGGTGAAAAACTGTTTTTT.

This clone came up once. V gene TRBV7-2 combines with J gene TRBJ2-4; the match to TRBD1 covers 9 bases. Trimming at V came to 7 bases and at J to 4 bases, leaving 5 bases not matched to a gene. CDR1 SGHTA and CDR2 FQGNSA come from the germline V gene. This CDR3 has 14 amino acids. The chain's CDR3 is CASTTTGGKNIQYF. CDR3 bases: TGTGCCAGCACCACGACAGGGGGAAAAAACATTCAGTACTTC.